This TCR beta chain was sequenced for a study of blood T cell repertoires in COVID-19 (dated by TCRdb to 2020 to 2022). Some background on the complete study: The collaborator samples originated in the United States, Italy and Spain and spanned the acute and convalescent phases of COVID-19. A de-identified subject ID, COVID-19 status, age in years and sex were almost always included in the sample metadata. The samples were drawn from the first 160 participants of the ongoing ImmuneRACE study and from over 950 subjects provided by 6 global collaborators. A freely available public database, intended as a resource for researchers studying the immune response to SARS-CoV-2, is where the repertoires were released. The dataset comprised deeply sampled blood TCRbeta repertoires from subjects exposed to, actively infected with, or recovered from COVID-19. HLA class I and class II types, where available, came from metadata supplied by the sample provider rather than from assay-based typing. The material from the prospective study consisted of cDNA or gDNA derived from T cells, B-cell-depleted T cells, or PBMCs.

A distance of 11 bases separates the germline ends of V and J, which lose 4 bases and 8 bases respectively. The germline V gene gives CDR1 as SGHDN and CDR2 as FVKESK. Including cysteine and phenylalanine, the CDR3 has 12 amino acids. CDR3 DNA only is kept here, 36 bases in frame from base 1. A word on this clone: Its antigen remains unidentified. No base quality information exists; no much larger clone differs at one position.

Overall study results and their limits: The amount of clinical and demographic metadata varied by source and participant and was provided uncurated.

Another Seattle source contributed samples from volunteer blood donors who had recovered from COVID-19. Collaborating institutions collected whole blood in K2EDTA tubes following their own protocols. For TCRbeta analysis, collaborators shipped samples as frozen whole blood, isolated PBMCs, or DNA extracted from either of those sample types. TCRbeta CDR3 regions were amplified from genomic DNA using the immunoSEQ Assay, a bias-controlled multiplex PCR. The published analysis was carried out like this. Within the assay, amplification of reference gene primers was used to estimate how many nucleated cells each sample contained. To quantify the absolute abundance of each unique TCRbeta CDR3 rearrangement, sequence reads were collapsed and filtered. For each sample, productive Simpson clonality was calculated as the square root of Simpson's diversity index over productive rearrangements. TCRdb holds this immuneACCESS table with in-frame rearrangements only. Some clones are missing; in checked studies, unresolved V genes explain under half, and the rest has no known cause. The DNA gave D and trimming, while V, J and clone size come from that table. For this sample there are 200,000 to 250,000 clones; roughly 85% appear just once. Roughly 2.8% of the sample belongs to the ten largest clones.

Recombination connected TRBV14 to TRBJ1-1; TRBD1 might be the D gene, on 6 matching bases. The receptor comes from a man in his fifties or sixties who had recovered from COVID-19. Input material: peripheral blood. The CDR3: CASSRFRGEAFF. The nucleotide sequence reads TGTGCCAGCAGCCGCTTTAGGGGGGAAGCTTTCTTT.